A selection of T cell receptor beta chains follows, all from one sample in a study of control samples from healthy donors and cancer patients. The protocol was immunoSEQ multiplex PCR, while the TCRdb copy is restricted to in-frame clones and leaves out a portion. In the table there are 150,000 to 200,000 clones, almost 90% of which are singletons. The sequencing sample was made of blood. Receptor source: a woman in her twenties or thirties in good health. Both conserved end residues are part of each CDR3. A D gene is named only where the DNA matches it firmly. Expanded clones get a size class; other rows say once, few or many, or leave the size out.

J	V	size	D	DNA	CDR3
TRBJ2-1	TRBV12-3/TRBV12-4	-	-	TGTGCCAGCAGGAGTTACAATGAGCAGTTCTTC	CASRSYNEQFF
TRBJ2-1	TRBV5-6	-	TRBD2	TGTGCCAGCAGCTGGGGACCAGCGGGGGGCAACAATGAGCAGTTCTTC	CASSWGPAGGNNEQFF
TRBJ2-1	TRBV21-1	once	-	TGTGCCAGCAGCAAAGAGGATAGCGGGAGGATCCCCATTTACAATGAGCAGTTCTTC	CASSKEDSGRIPIYNEQFF
TRBJ1-2	TRBV7-9	-	-	TGTGCCAGCAGCCCTTTCCGGGACCGACCTCAAAACTATGGCTACACCTTC	CASSPFRDRPQNYGYTF
TRBJ2-5	TRBV2	-	TRBD1	TGTGCCAGCAGGTCCGGACAGGTTCAAGAGACCCAGTACTTC	CASRSGQVQETQYF
TRBJ2-2	TRBV5-4	-	TRBD2	TGTGCCAGCAACCGTTATAGCGGGGGAAGTTTTACCGGGGAGCTGTTTTTT	CASNRYSGGSFTGELFF
TRBJ2-7	TRBV14	-	-	TGTGCCAGCAGCCAAGTTCCCGGCTACGAGCAGTACTTC	CASSQVPGYEQYF
TRBJ1-1	TRBV7-2	-	-	TGTGCCAGCAGCTTAGCTCGGGGGCAGAGGACTGAAGCTTTCTTT	CASSLARGQRTEAFF
TRBJ2-1	TRBV5-1	-	TRBD2	TGCGCCAGCAGCTCCGTAGCGGGAACCCCCTACAATGAGCAGTTCTTC	CASSSVAGTPYNEQFF
TRBJ2-3	TRBV9	-	TRBD2	TGTGCCAGCAGCCAGGCGGGGGAGCCTCCAGATACGCAGTATTTT	CASSQAGEPPDTQYF
TRBJ1-4	TRBV4-1	-	-	TGCGCCAGCAGCCAAGAGAGCAGGGAAAAACTGTTTTTT	CASSQESREKLFF
TRBJ2-1	TRBV25-1	-	TRBD2	TGTGCCAGCAGTGAATTGGCTAGCGGGAGCGCATCCTACAATGAGCAGTTCTTC	CASSELASGSASYNEQFF
TRBJ1-6	TRBV10-1	-	TRBD1	TGCGCCAGCAGCCCCGGGACAGAGGATAATTCACCCCTCCACTTT	CASSPGTEDNSPLHF
TRBJ2-3	TRBV25-1	-	TRBD2	TGTGCCAGCAGTGCCGCGGGGGGGCCTCAAGATACGCAGTATTTT	CASSAAGGPQDTQYF
TRBJ1-5	TRBV18	-	TRBD1	TGTGCCAGCTCAGTCAACCCACAGGGGAACAATCAGCCCCAGCATTTT	CASSVNPQGNNQPQHF
TRBJ2-6	TRBV4-1	-	TRBD1	TGCGCCAGCAGCCAAGACCAGCCGGGACAGGGGCCTGGGGCCAACGTCCTGACTTTC	CASSQDQPGQGPGANVLTF
TRBJ1-2	TRBV27	once	-	TGTGCCAGCAGTTTATCTCCGGGGTACTATGGCTACACCTTC	CASSLSPGYYGYTF
TRBJ1-3	TRBV3-1/TRBV3-2	-	-	TGTGCCAGCAGCGGATCCGACAGCGGAAACACCATATATTTT	CASSGSDSGNTIYF
TRBJ1-6	TRBV3-1/TRBV3-2	-	-	TGTGCCAGCAGCCAAGAATCAGGGGTCTATAATTCACCCCTCCACTTT	CASSQESGVYNSPLHF
TRBJ2-1	TRBV27	few	-	TGTGCCAGCACGCCATTGGGGGGCAGAACTTACAATGAGCAGTTCTTC	CASTPLGGRTYNEQFF
TRBJ2-1	TRBV9	-	-	TGTGCCAGCAGCGACCGGGACACTGAGCAGTTCTTC	CASSDRDTEQFF
TRBJ2-2	TRBV9	-	TRBD1	TGTGCCAGCAGCGGAGGACAGGGGGAAGGCGGGGAGCTGTTTTTT	CASSGGQGEGGELFF
TRBJ1-5	TRBV19	-	-	TGTGCCAGTAGCCCCTCGGGGGGGCTCAGCAATCAGCCCCAGCATTTT	CASSPSGGLSNQPQHF
TRBJ2-4	TRBV5-5	-	-	TGTGCCAGCAGCTTGGAGGCCACAGAAAACATTCAGTACTTC	CASSLEATENIQYF
TRBJ2-2	TRBV12-3/TRBV12-4	-	-	TGTGCCAGCAGTTTTTCCGGGGAGCTGTTTTTT	CASSFSGELFF
TRBJ1-4	TRBV7-9	-	-	TGTGCCAGCAGCTCTTTTAAGACAGGCAATAATGAAAAACTGTTTTTT	CASSSFKTGNNEKLFF
TRBJ1-3	TRBV7-9	-	-	TGTGCCAGCAGCTTAGGGACCCTTGATAACACCATATATTTT	CASSLGTLDNTIYF
TRBJ1-1	TRBV30	-	-	TGTGCCTGGGGGGACGGGGATTTCACTGAAGCTTTCTTT	CAWGDGDFTEAFF
TRBJ2-2	TRBV5-1	-	-	TGCGCCAGCAGTCAAGCCTCCGGGACAAACACCGGGGAGCTGTTTTTT	CASSQASGTNTGELFF
TRBJ2-2	TRBV11-3	-	-	TGTGCCAGCAGCCCGCGGACCGCCACCGGGGAGCTGTTTTTT	CASSPRTATGELFF
TRBJ2-7	TRBV24-1	few	-	TGTGCCACCAGTGACGGGCTGCGGGAGCAGTACTTC	CATSDGLREQYF
TRBJ1-2	TRBV7-2	-	-	TGTGCCAGCAGCTTAGGGCAAACAGACTATGGCTACATCTTC	CASSLGQTDYGYIF
TRBJ2-3	TRBV6-5	once	TRBD2	TGTGCCAGCCTGACTAGCGGATTAAGCACAGATACGCAGTATTTT	CASLTSGLSTDTQYF
TRBJ2-3	TRBV5-1	-	-	TGCGCCAGCAGCTTGGACGGGGTCCCCACAGATACGCAGTATTTT	CASSLDGVPTDTQYF
TRBJ1-5	TRBV19	-	-	TGTGCCAGTAGTTTATCAACAGGGACGGCTTACAATCAGCCCCAGCATTTT	CASSLSTGTAYNQPQHF
TRBJ1-1	TRBV12-3/TRBV12-4	-	-	TGTGCCAGCAGTTTAGCCGGGAACACTGAAGCTTTCTTT	CASSLAGNTEAFF
TRBJ2-6	TRBV2	-	-	TGTGCCAGCACCGTACCCTCTGGGGCCAACGTCCTGACTTTC	CASTVPSGANVLTF
TRBJ2-3	TRBV27	-	TRBD1	TGTGCCAGCAGTTTTACCTCAGGGGGTCGGGATACGCAGTATTTT	CASSFTSGGRDTQYF
TRBJ2-1	TRBV24-1	-	TRBD2	TGTGCCACCAGTGAACTAGCGGGGGGGAATGAGCAGTTCTTC	CATSELAGGNEQFF
TRBJ2-2	TRBV6-6	-	TRBD1	TGTGCCAGCAGTCTCCGGGACAGGGGTCGGACCGGGGAGCTGTTTTTT	CASSLRDRGRTGELFF
TRBJ2-7	TRBV5-1	-	-	TGCGCCAGCCGGACCCTAGGGGGTGGCGAGCAGTACTTC	CASRTLGGGEQYF
TRBJ2-1	TRBV23-1	-	-	TGCGCCAGCAGTCCACCTCCACATGAGCAGTTCTTC	CASSPPPHEQFF
TRBJ1-2	TRBV5-1	-	-	TGCGCCAGCAGTACCCAGGGGCTTAACTATGGCTACACCTTC	CASSTQGLNYGYTF
TRBJ2-1	TRBV5-1	-	-	TGCGCCAGCAGGCAGGGAGCGTCCGTAGACAATGAGCAGTTCTTC	CASRQGASVDNEQFF
TRBJ2-1	TRBV5-1	-	-	TGCGCCAGCAGCTCTGAACGGGACACCAGGAGCTCCTACAATGAGCAGTTCTTC	CASSSERDTRSSYNEQFF
TRBJ1-5	TRBV19	-	-	TGTGCCAGTAGTATTCACAGTTCAAATCAGCCCCAGCATTTT	CASSIHSSNQPQHF
TRBJ2-7	TRBV3-1/TRBV3-2	-	-	TGTGCCAGCAGCCAAGGACAGCCGGGGTACGAGCAGTACTTC	CASSQGQPGYEQYF
TRBJ1-6	TRBV27	once	TRBD1	TGTGCCAGCAGTTTCTCGACAGGGAGTTCACCCCTCCACTTT	CASSFSTGSSPLHF
TRBJ1-1	TRBV14	-	-	TGTGCCAGCAGCCCGAGGGGTGGGAAGGCCACTGAAGCTTTCTTT	CASSPRGGKATEAFF
TRBJ2-1	TRBV10-3	-	TRBD2	TGTGCCATCAGTGACATAGCCGGGGGGATCAATGAGCAGTTCTTC	CAISDIAGGINEQFF
TRBJ2-7	TRBV25-1	-	TRBD1	TGTGCCAGCAGCGGGACAGGGAGCCAGAGCGAGCAGTACTTC	CASSGTGSQSEQYF
TRBJ1-6	TRBV9	-	-	TGTGCCAGCAGCGCCTCCGAGGCACTCCACTTT	CASSASEALHF
TRBJ2-7	TRBV3-1/TRBV3-2	-	TRBD2	TGTGCCAGCAGCCGGGGATGGGAGCGGGGCTACGAGCAGTACTTC	CASSRGWERGYEQYF
TRBJ2-5	TRBV3-1/TRBV3-2	-	-	TGTGCCAGCAGCCACACGCAAGAGACCCAGTACTTC	CASSHTQETQYF
TRBJ1-2	TRBV10-2	-	TRBD1	TGCGCCAGCAGAGAGACAGGGGTCGACTATGGCTACACCTTC	CASRETGVDYGYTF
TRBJ2-1	TRBV27	-	-	TGTGCCAGCAGAGGGGGAGGTGAGCAGTTCTTC	CASRGGGEQFF
TRBJ2-1	TRBV19	-	-	TGTGCCAGTAGTATGGGGCGGGACTGGTCTTACAATGAGCAGTTCTTC	CASSMGRDWSYNEQFF
TRBJ1-6	TRBV5-4	-	TRBD1	TGTGCCAGAAAGCCCCGGGACAGTAATTCACCCCTCCACTTT	CARKPRDSNSPLHF
TRBJ2-1	TRBV5-1	-	-	TGCGCCAGCAGCTTGGCCAGCCGCAGTGAGCAGTTCTTC	CASSLASRSEQFF